These 20 T cell receptor beta chains were all obtained from the same sample, sequenced in a study of regulatory T cells in long-lasting Graves disease. Time point in this sample: newly diagnosed GD, antithyroid drugs for less than 3 months. The authors made the TCR library using RNA they extracted from PBMCs. With iRepertoire HTBI primers and Arm-PCR of CDR3 regions, TCR beta libraries were built. TCRdb re-called the multiplex PCR reads through MiXCR, storing one row per CDR3 protein. The profile covers about 540,000 distinct CDR3 sequences, with approximately 13% appearing a single time and about 10% taken by the ten largest. The same data also contributed to another study, on T cells in Graves' hyperthyroidism and ophthalmopathy.

The sequences come from peripheral blood mononuclear cells (PBMCs), collected at new diagnosis, from a patient treated with antithyroid drugs. These receptors all come from a man under 40 with Graves disease.

The chain uses TRBV19 and TRBJ1-2; TRBD1 matches 9 bases. The CDR3 has 17 amino acids. Trimming removed 5 bases from V and 2 bases from J; junction bases left unmatched: 12. CDR1 and CDR2 from the germline V gene are LNHDA and SQIVND (reference sequence). The CDR3 region is CASSSITGTGLNYGYTF. The CDR3 bases are TGTGCCAGTAGTTCGATCACCGGGACAGGGCTGAACTATGGCTACACCTTC.

This rearrangement joins TRBV6-2 or TRBV6-3 to TRBJ2-7; 7 bases are shared with TRBD1. The CDR3 runs to 15 residues. Germline V gives CDR1 MNHEY, CDR2 SVGEGT. V was pared by 4 bases and J by 4 bases, with 10 bases of the junction left unmatched. The CDR3: CASSFSDRDRYEQYF. For the CDR3, the DNA is TGTGCCAGCAGTTTCTCTGACCGGGACAGATACGAGCAGTACTTC.

The sample holds many counts of this clonotype. This chain uses TRBV12-3 or TRBV12-4 with TRBJ2-4; a weak D match, TRBD1 (6 bases). This CDR3 is 16 amino acids long. Trimming took 1 base from V and 7 from J, leaving 17 bases between them. This chain's CDR3 is CASSLGPGQSGNIQYF. As DNA, the CDR3 is TGTGCCAGCAGTTTAGGCCCAGGACAGTCGGGTAACATTCAGTACTTC.

A word on this clonotype: One base away lies a much larger clone, so this may be a sequencing read error. Here the CDR3 omits its conserved ending phenylalanine or tryptophan, so a read error is the likely source. The chain couples TRBV7-6 to TRBJ2-7, with 8 bases identical to TRBD2. The CDR3 is 14 residues long. Germline V gives CDR1 SGHVS, CDR2 FNYEAQ. Trimming at V came to 7 bases and at J to 7 bases, leaving 12 bases not matched to a gene. The CDR3 nucleotides read TGTGCCAGCACCCCTTTGAGCGGGAGAAGTGAGCAGTACCTC. Translation: CASTPLSGRSEQYL.

The rearrangement joins TRBV19 to TRBJ2-3; 9 bases agree with TRBD2. Germline CDR1 and CDR2: LNHDA and SQIVND (reference sequence). This CDR3 is 18 amino acids long. Unmatched junction bases numbered 12, after V lost 5 bases and J lost 0 bases. The CDR3 DNA follows: TGTGCCAGTAGTCGTCAAGCTAGCGGGACCTCTAGCACAGATACGCAGTATTTT. Protein sequence: CASSRQASGTSSTDTQYF.

This clonotype has at least ten counts. The rearrangement uses TRBV11-2 and TRBJ2-5, with a possible D match to TRBD1 (6 bases). CDR1 is SGHAT and CDR2 is FQNNGV in the germline V gene. V was clipped by 1 base and J by 0 bases, with 12 bases between them. CDR3 size: 16 residues. CDR3 coding DNA: TGTGCCAGCAGCTTAGGATACAGGACAGACCAAGAGACCCAGTACTTC. Its protein product is CASSLGYRTDQETQYF.

The gene calls are TRBV7-9 and TRBJ1-3; D perhaps matches TRBD1 (6 bases). Trimming pared 7 bases from V and 1 base from J, leaving 11 bases between. Per germline, CDR1 SEHNR and CDR2 FQNEAQ (reference sequence). This CDR3 is 14 amino acids long. The DNA of the CDR3 is TGTGCCAGCACCCAACAGGGTTCTGGAAACACCATATATTTT. Its translation: CASTQQGSGNTIYF.

This clonotype occurred many times. The gene calls are TRBV7-8 and TRBJ2-1; D not certain. CDR1 is SGHVS and CDR2 is FQNEAQ in the germline V gene. The CDR3 is 13 residues long. Trimming pared 1 base from V and 9 bases from J, leaving 10 bases between. CDR3 nucleotides: TGTGCCAGCAGCTTAGTTGGTCGGGCTGAGCAGTTCTTC. Residues: CASSLVGRAEQFF.

This clonotype was counted ten times or more. The chain has TRBV18 and TRBJ2-5; D unclear. This CDR3 is built from 14 residues. Germline V CDR1 and CDR2: KGHSH, LQKENI. The V end lost 0 bases, the J end lost 5 bases, and 10 bases lay between the germline ends. In DNA, the CDR3 is TGTGCCAGCTCACCACCGGCCAGTCGGGAGACCCAGTACTTC. It encodes CASSPPASRETQYF.

This chain connects TRBV18 to TRBJ2-3; D gene uncertain. This CDR3 has 13 residues. Germline CDR1 and CDR2: KGHSH and LQKENI. V was clipped by 4 bases and J by 2 bases, with 7 bases between them. This CDR3 is CASSLLNTDTQYF. CDR3 in DNA: TGTGCCAGCTCACTCTTAAACACAGATACGCAGTATTTT.

Many counts were recorded for this clonotype. The chain recombines TRBV2 with TRBJ2-5; the match to TRBD2 covers 7 bases. J lost 5 bases, V lost 11 bases, and 8 bases had no gene match. Germline CDR1 reads SNHLY; CDR2 reads FYNNEI. This CDR3 contains 12 residues. The CDR3 DNA is TGTGCCGCGGGGGAATTGGAGGAGACCCAGTACTTC. It yields the protein CAAGELEETQYF.

There are many counts of this clonotype. One end of the junction fails to match germline, which may point to a read error. The chain combines TRBV11-2 with TRBJ2-5; no clear D gene. The CDR3 is 10 residues long. Germline CDR1 SGHAT, CDR2 FQNNGV. The CDR3 bases are TGTGCCCGCAGCCATGAGACCCAGTACTTC. Translated, it gives CARSHETQYF.

Comment on this clonotype: One end of the junction is discordant with germline, which a read error may explain. The CDR3 reads CSANQGSNQLQHF. DNA for the CDR3: TGCAGTGCCAACCAGGGGAGCAATCAGCTCCAGCATTTT. This sequence joins TRBV20-1 and TRBJ1-5, with D possibly TRBD1 on 6 matching bases. The CDR3 totals 13 residues. Germline V gene data show CDR1 as DFQATT and CDR2 as SNEGSKA (reference sequence).

The V call is TRBV6-2 or TRBV6-3, the J call TRBJ2-2; D is unresolved. Germline CDR1 reads MNHEY; CDR2 reads SVGEGT. V lost 5 bases to trimming and J lost 5 bases, with 9 bases between them. The CDR3 has 13 amino acids. CDR3 in amino acids: CASSELGTGELFF. CDR3 bases: TGTGCCAGCAGTGAACTCGGAACCGGGGAGCTGTTTTTT.

This clonotype showed up just a few times. The chain recombines TRBV29-1 with TRBJ1-2; no clear D. Germline V CDR1 and CDR2: SQVTM, ANQGSEA. Trimming pared 0 bases from V and 4 bases from J, leaving 18 bases between. The CDR3 is 16 amino acids. Here the CDR3 DNA reads TGCAGCGTTGAAGATCTTCAAGCAGGTCGTACCTATGGCTACACCTTC. Its protein product is CSVEDLQAGRTYGYTF.

This clonotype has more than one count but fewer than ten. This chain joins TRBV20-1 and TRBJ1-1; D is possibly TRBD1 (5 bases). Trimming took 3 bases from V and 4 from J, leaving 15 bases between them. CDR3 length: 14 amino acids. Germline CDR1 reads DFQATT; CDR2 reads SNEGSKA (reference sequence). The CDR3 DNA follows: TGCAGTGCTAGTCTCGACCGGGGGGGCACTGAAGCTTTCTTT. This sequence encodes CSASLDRGGTEAFF.

This clonotype has only a few counts. The chain employs TRBV10-3 and TRBJ2-3; D gene ambiguous. This CDR3 has 14 residues. V dropped 0 bases and J dropped 4 bases, with 8 bases sitting between them. CDR1 is ENHRY, CDR2 SYGVKD, per germline. The CDR3 DNA sequence: TGTGCCATCAGTGAGTCGTCCGGAGCAGATACGCAGTATTTT. This codes for CAISESSGADTQYF.

The chain joins TRBV6-4 to TRBJ2-1, with 11 positions matching TRBD1. This CDR3 contains 16 residues. Germline V gene lookup returns CDR1 MRHNA and CDR2 SNTAGT. The trim removed 6 bases at V and 6 bases at J, leaving 10 bases unmatched. This CDR3 reads CASSPGQGGWRNEQFF. The DNA of the CDR3 is TGTGCCAGCAGCCCGGGACAGGGGGGGTGGCGCAATGAGCAGTTCTTC.

In regard to this clonotype: A much larger clone is a single base away; this may be a read error. The J gene is TRBJ2-2, the V gene TRBV29-1; 9 nucleotides align to TRBD2. Germline values: CDR1 SQVTM, CDR2 ANQGSEA. The CDR3 is 14 amino acids. The CDR3 here is CSVAGTSMVGELSF. CDR3 in DNA: TGCAGCGTAGCCGGGACTAGCATGGTCGGGGAGCTGTCTTTT.

This clonotype was detected only a few times. The rearrangement joins TRBV27 to TRBJ2-1, with 7 bases aligning to TRBD2. V lost 3 bases and J lost 5; bases outside the gene matches: 4. The CDR3 sequence is 14 residues long. Germline CDR1 and CDR2: MNHEY and SMNVEV (reference sequence). CDR3 DNA: TGTGCCAGCAGTTTTGGCGGGAGTCACAATGAGCAGTTCTTC. Translated: CASSFGGSHNEQFF.